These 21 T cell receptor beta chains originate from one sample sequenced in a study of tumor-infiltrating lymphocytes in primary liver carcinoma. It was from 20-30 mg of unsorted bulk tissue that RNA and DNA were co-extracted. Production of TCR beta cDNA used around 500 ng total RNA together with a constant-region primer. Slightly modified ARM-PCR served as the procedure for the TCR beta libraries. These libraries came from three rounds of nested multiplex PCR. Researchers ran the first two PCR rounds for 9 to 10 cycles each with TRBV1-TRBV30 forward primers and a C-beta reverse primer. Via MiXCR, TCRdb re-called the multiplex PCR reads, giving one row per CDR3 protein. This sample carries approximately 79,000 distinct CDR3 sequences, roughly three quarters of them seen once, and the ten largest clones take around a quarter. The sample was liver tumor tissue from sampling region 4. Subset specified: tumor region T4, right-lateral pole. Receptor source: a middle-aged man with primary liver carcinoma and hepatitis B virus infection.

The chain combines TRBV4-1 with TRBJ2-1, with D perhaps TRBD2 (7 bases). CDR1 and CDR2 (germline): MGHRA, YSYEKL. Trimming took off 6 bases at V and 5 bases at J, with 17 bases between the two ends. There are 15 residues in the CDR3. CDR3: CASSHQRDNNNEQFF. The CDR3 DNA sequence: TGCGCCAGCAGTCACCAGCGGGACAATAACAATGAGCAGTTCTTC.

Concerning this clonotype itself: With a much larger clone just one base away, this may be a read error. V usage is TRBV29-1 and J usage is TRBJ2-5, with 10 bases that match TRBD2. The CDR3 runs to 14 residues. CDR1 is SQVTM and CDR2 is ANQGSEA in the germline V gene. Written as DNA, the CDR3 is TGCGTCGTCCTACTAGCGGGATCCCAAGAGACCCAGTACTTC. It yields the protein CVVLLAGSQETQYF.

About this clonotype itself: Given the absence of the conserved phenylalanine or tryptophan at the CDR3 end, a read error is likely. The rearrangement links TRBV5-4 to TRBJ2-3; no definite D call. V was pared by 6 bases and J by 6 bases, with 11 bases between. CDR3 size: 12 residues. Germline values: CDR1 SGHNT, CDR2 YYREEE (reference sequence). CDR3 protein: CASNSPLDTQYL. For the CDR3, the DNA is TGTGCCAGCAACTCGCCCTTGGATACGCAGTATCTT.

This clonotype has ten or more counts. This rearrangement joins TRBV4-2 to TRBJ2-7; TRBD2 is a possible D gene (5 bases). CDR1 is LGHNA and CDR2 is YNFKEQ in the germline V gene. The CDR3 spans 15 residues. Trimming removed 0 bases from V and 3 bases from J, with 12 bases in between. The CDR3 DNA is TGTGCCAGCAGCCAAGAAGGTACCCGGGGCTACGAGCAGTACTTC. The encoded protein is CASSQEGTRGYEQYF.

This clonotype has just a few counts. For the CDR3, the DNA is TGCAGTGCTAGGACGTTAGGGACAGGATCACCCCTCCACTTT. This sequence encodes CSARTLGTGSPLHF. J is TRBJ1-6 and V is TRBV20-1; 8 bases match TRBD1. V lost 3 bases to trimming and J lost 10 bases; unmatched junction nucleotides: 8. This CDR3 spans 14 amino acids. The germline V gene has CDR1 DFQATT and CDR2 SNEGSKA (reference sequence).

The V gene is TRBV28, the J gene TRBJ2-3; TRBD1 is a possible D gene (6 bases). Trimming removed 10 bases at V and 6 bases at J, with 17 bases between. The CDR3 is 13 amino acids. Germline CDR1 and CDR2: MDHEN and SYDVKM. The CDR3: CANSFEGVDTQYF. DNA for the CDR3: TGTGCCAACAGCTTTGAGGGGGTGGATACGCAGTATTTT. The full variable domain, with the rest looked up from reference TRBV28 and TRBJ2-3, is DVKVTQSSRYLVKRTGEKVFLECVQDMDHENMFWYRQDPGLGLRLIYFSYDVKMKEKGDIPEGYSVSREKKERFSLILESASTNQTSMYLCANSFEGVDTQYFGPGTRLTVL.

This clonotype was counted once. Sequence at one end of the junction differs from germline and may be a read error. CDR3 nucleotide sequence: TGCAGCGTTGCGGCTAGCTCCTGGAAGACCAAGTACTTC. Translation gives CSVAASSWKTKYF. The V and J genes are TRBV29-1 and TRBJ2-5; perhaps TRBD2 as D (5 bases). CDR1 and CDR2 from the germline V gene are SQVTM and ANQGSEA. This CDR3 comprises 13 residues.

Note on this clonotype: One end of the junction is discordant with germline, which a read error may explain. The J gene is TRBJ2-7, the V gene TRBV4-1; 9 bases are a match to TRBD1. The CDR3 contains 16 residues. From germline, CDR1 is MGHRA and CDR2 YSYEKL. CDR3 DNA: TGCGCCAGCAGCCAAGATCTCTATGGGACAGGGAACGAGCAGTATTTC. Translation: CASSQDLYGTGNEQYF.

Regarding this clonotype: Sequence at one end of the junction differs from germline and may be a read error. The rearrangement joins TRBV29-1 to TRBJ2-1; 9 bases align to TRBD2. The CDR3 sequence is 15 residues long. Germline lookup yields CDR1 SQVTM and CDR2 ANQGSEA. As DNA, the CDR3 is TGCAGCGTTAAAGATAGTAGCGGGAGACTGGATGAGCGGTTCTTC. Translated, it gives CSVKDSSGRLDERFF.

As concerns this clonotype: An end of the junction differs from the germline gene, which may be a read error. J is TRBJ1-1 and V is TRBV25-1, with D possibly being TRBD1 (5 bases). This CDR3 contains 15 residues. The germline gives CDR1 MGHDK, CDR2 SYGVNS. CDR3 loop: CASSATRGWNTEAIF. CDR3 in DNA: TGTGCCAGCAGTGCAACCCGGGGGTGGAACACTGAAGCTATCTTT.

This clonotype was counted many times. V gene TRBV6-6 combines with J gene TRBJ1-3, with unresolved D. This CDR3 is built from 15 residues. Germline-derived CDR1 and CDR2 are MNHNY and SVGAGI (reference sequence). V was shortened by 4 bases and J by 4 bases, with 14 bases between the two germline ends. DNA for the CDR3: TGTGCCAGCAGTTTCGACGCAACCACAGGAAACACCATATATTTT. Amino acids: CASSFDATTGNTIYF.

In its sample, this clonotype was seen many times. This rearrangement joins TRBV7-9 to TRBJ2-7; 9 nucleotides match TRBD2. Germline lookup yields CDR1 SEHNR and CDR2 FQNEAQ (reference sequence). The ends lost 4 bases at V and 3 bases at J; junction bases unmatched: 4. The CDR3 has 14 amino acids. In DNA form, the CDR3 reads TGTGCCAGCAGCTCGGGACTAGCAGACTACGAGCAGTACTTC. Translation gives CASSSGLADYEQYF.

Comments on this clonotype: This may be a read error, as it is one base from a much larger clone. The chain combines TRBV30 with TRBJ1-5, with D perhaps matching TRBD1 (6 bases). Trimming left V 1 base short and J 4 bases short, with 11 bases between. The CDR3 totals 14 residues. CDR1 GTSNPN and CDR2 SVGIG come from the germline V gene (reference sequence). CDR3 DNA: TGTGCCTGGAGTGGAATACAGGGAAATCAGCCCCAGCATTTT. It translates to CAWSGIQGNQPQHF.

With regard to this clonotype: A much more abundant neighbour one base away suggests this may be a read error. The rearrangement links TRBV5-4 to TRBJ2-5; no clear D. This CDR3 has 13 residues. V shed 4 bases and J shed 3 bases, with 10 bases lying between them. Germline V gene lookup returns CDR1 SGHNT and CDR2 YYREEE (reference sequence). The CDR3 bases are TGTGCCAGCAGCAGACGTGGAGAAGAGACCCAGTACTTC. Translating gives CASSRRGEETQYF.

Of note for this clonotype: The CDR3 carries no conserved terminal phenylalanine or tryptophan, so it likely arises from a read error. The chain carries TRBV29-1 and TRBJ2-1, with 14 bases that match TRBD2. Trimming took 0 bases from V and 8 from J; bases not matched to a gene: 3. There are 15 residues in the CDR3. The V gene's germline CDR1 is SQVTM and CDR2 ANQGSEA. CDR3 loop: CSVEDGTSGGYEQFS. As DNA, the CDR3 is TGCAGCGTTGAAGACGGGACTAGCGGGGGCTATGAGCAGTTCTCC.

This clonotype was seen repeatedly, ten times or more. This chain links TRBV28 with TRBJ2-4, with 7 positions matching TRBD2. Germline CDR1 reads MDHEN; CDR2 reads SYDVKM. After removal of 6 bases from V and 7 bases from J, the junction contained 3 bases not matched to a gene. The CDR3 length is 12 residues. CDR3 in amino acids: CASSHGRNIQYF. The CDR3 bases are TGTGCCAGCAGCCACGGGAGGAACATTCAGTACTTC.

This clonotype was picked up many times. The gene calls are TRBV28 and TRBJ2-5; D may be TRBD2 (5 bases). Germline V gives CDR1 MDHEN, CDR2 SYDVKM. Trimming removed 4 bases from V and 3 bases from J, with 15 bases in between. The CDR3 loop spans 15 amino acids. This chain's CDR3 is CASSSTSLAEETQYF. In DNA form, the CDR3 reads TGTGCCAGCAGTTCCACCTCTCTAGCTGAAGAGACCCAGTACTTC.

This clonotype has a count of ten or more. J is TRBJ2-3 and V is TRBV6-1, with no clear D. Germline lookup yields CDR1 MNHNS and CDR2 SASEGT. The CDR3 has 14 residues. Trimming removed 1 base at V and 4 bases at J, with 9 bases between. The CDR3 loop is CASSEDIGADTQYF. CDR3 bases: TGTGCCAGCAGTGAAGATATAGGTGCAGATACGCAGTATTTT.

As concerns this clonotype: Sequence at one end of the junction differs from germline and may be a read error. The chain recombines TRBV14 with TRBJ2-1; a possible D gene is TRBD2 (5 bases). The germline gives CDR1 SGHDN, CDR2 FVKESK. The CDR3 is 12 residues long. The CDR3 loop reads CTSIQTRNEQFF. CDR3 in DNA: TGTACCAGCATCCAAACTAGGAATGAGCAGTTCTTC.

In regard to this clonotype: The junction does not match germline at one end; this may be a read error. The chain's CDR3 is CASSRSSGQTYNPPLHF. The CDR3, as DNA: TGTGCCAGCAGCCGAAGTTCGGGACAGACTTATAATCCACCCCTCCACTTT. The chain employs TRBV4-1 and TRBJ1-6, with 7 bases fitting TRBD1. Germline CDR1 is MGHRA and CDR2 is YSYEKL. There are 17 residues in the CDR3.

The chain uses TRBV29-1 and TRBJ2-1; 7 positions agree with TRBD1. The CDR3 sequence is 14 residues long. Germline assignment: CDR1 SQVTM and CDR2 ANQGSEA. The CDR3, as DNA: TGCAGTATTGAAGGCCCGGGACAGTACAATGAGCAGTTCTTC. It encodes CSIEGPGQYNEQFF.